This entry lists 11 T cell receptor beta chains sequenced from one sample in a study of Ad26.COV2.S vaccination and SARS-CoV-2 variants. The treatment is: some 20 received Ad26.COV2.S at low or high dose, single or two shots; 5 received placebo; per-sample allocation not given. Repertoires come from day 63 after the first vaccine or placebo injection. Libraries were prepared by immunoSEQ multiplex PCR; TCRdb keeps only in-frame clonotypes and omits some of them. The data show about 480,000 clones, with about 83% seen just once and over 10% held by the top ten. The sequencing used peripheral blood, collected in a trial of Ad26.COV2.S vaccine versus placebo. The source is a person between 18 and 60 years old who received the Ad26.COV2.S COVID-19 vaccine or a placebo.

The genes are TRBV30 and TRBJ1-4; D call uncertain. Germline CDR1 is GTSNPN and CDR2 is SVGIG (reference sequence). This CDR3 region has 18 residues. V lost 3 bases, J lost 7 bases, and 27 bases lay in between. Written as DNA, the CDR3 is TGTGCCTGGAGCCCTATGGGATCAAGGTTGCGTAGTGGTGAAAAACTGTTTTTT. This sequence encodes CAWSPMGSRLRSGEKLFF.

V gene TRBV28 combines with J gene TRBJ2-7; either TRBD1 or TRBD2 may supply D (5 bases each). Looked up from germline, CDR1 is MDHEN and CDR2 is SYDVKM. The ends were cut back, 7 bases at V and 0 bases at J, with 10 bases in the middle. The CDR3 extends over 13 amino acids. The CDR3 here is CASMRGSSYEQYF. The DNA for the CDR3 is TGTGCCAGCATGAGGGGAAGCTCCTACGAGCAGTACTTC. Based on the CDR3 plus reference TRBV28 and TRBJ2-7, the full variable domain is DVKVTQSSRYLVKRTGEKVFLECVQDMDHENMFWYRQDPGLGLRLIYFSYDVKMKEKGDIPEGYSVSREKKERFSLILESASTNQTSMYLCASMRGSSYEQYFGPGTRLTVT.

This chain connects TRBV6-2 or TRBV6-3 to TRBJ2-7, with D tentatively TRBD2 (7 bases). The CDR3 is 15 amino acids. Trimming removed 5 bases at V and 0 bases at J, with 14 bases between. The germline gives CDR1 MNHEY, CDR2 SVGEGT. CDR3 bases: TGTGCCAGCAGTCCAAGGGGGGGCCTCTCCTACGAGCAGTACTTC. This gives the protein CASSPRGGLSYEQYF.

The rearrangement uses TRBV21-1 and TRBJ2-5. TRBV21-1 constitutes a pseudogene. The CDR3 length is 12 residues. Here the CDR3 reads CASSPRKETQYF. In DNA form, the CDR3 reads TGTGCCAGCAGCCCCCGGAAAGAGACCCAGTACTTC.

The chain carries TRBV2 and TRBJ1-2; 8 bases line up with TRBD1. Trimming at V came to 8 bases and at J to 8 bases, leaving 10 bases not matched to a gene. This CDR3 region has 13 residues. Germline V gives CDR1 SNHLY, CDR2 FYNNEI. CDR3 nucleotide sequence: TGTGCCAGCGCGTCGGACAGGGTGAGGGGCTACACCTTC. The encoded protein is CASASDRVRGYTF.

The CDR3 here is CASSLPGQGRWQPQHF. CDR3 nucleotide sequence: TGTGCCAGCAGTCTGCCGGGACAGGGTAGATGGCAGCCCCAGCATTTT. The V call is TRBV28, the J call TRBJ1-5; TRBD1 matches at 9 bases. This CDR3 has 16 residues. After removal of 5 bases from V and 7 bases from J, the junction contained 12 bases not matched to a gene. Looked up from germline, CDR1 is MDHEN and CDR2 is SYDVKM.

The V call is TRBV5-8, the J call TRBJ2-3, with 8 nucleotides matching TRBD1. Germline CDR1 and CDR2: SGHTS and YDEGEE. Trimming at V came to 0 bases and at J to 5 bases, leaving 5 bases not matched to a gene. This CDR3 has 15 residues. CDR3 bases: TGTGCCAGCAGCTTGGGACAGGGGATTATAGATACGCAGTATTTT. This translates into CASSLGQGIIDTQYF.

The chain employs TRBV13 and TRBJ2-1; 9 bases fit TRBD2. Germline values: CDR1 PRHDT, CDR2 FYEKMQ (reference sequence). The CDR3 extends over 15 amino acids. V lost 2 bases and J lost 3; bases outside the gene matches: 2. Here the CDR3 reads CASSLSSGDYNEQFF. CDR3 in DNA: TGTGCCAGCAGCTTATCTAGCGGGGACTACAATGAGCAGTTCTTC.

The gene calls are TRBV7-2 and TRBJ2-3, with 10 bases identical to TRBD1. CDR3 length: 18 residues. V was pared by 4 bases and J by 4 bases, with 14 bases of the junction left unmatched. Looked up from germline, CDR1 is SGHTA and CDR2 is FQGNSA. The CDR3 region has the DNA TGTGCCAGCAGCTCACCTAGGGACAGGGGAGCGGTGGCAGATACGCAGTATTTT. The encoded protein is CASSSPRDRGAVADTQYF.

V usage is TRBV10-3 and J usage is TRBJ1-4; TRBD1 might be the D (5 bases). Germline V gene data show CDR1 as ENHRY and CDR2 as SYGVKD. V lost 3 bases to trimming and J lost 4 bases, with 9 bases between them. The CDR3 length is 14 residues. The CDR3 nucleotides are TGTGCCATCAGTGAAGGGGAGAATAATGAAAAACTGTTTTTT. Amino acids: CAISEGENNEKLFF.

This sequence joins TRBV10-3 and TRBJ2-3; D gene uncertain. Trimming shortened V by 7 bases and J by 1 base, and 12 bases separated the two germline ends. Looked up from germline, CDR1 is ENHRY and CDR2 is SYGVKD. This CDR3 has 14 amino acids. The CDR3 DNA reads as TGTGCCATCACGAGCCCAACCCGCACAGATACGCAGTATTTT. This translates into CAITSPTRTDTQYF.